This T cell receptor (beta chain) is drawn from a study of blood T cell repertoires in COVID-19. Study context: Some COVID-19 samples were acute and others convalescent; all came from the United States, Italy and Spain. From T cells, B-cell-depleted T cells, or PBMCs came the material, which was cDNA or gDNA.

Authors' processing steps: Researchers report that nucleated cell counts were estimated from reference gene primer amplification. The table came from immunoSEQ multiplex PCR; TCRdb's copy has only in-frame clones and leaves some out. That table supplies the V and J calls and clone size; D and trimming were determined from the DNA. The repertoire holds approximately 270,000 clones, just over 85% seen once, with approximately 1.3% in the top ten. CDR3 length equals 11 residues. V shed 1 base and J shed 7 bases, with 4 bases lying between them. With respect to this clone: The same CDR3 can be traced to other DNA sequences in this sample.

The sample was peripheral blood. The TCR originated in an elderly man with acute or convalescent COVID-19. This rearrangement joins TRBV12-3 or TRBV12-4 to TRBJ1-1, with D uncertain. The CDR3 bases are TGTGCCAGCAGTTTAGACATTGAAGCTTTCTTT. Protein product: CASSLDIEAFF.